This is a list of T cell receptor beta chains from one sample in a study of blood T cell repertoires in COVID-19. Sequencing was performed with immunoSEQ multiplex PCR; in TCRdb, only in-frame clones are kept and a portion is missing. This table holds some 240,000 clones, 80% to 95% found once. Sequencing was performed on peripheral blood. The receptors here all came from a man aged 55 to 70 with COVID-19, enrolled during active disease. The CDR3 runs from the conserved cysteine through the conserved F or W. A D gene is named only where the DNA matches it firmly. Clone size is given for some rows only: seen once, a few or many times, or a class if the clone is expanded.

CDR3 protein	CDR3 DNA	V gene	J gene	clone size	D gene
CASSVGQGRVSEKLFF	TGTGCCAGCAGCGTAGGACAGGGTCGGGTTAGTGAAAAACTGTTTTTT	TRBV9	TRBJ1-4	-	TRBD1
CASSPGSTGGMGYTF	TGTGCCAGCAGTCCAGGTTCGACAGGGGGCATGGGCTACACCTTC	TRBV6-6	TRBJ1-2	-	TRBD1
CASSHRLITGVGYEQYF	TGTGCCAGCAGCCACCGCTTAATTACAGGGGTCGGCTACGAGCAGTACTTC	TRBV7-2	TRBJ2-7	once	TRBD1
CASSPTGLTEAFF	TGTGCCAGCTCACCGACAGGGCTCACTGAAGCTTTCTTT	TRBV18	TRBJ1-1	-	TRBD1
CASSPRQGSNSPLHF	TGTGCCAGCAGCCCTCGACAGGGTAGTAATTCACCCCTCCACTTT	TRBV9	TRBJ1-6	-	TRBD1
CASSLNAGNGEQFF	TGTGCCAGCAGCTTAAACGCGGGAAATGGTGAGCAGTTCTTC	TRBV11-3	TRBJ2-1	-	-
CATSDIKGADTQYF	TGTGCCACCAGTGATATCAAAGGGGCAGATACGCAGTATTTT	TRBV24-1	TRBJ2-3	-	-
CASSLVDRAPGGYTF	TGCGCCAGCAGCTTGGTGGACAGGGCCCCCGGCGGCTACACCTTC	TRBV5-1	TRBJ1-2	-	TRBD1
CASSFSRAGDVGETQYF	TGTGCCAGCAGCTTCTCCCGAGCGGGAGACGTCGGAGAGACCCAGTACTTC	TRBV7-6	TRBJ2-5	-	TRBD2
CATSRDNTGKFYEQYF	TGTGCCACCAGCAGAGATAATACAGGGAAATTTTACGAGCAGTACTTC	TRBV15	TRBJ2-7	-	-
CASSRTSGSPDTQYF	TGTGCCAGCAGCCGGACTAGCGGCTCTCCAGATACGCAGTATTTT	TRBV7-8	TRBJ2-3	-	TRBD2
CASSPEWVGRDTEAFF	TGTGCCAGCAGCCCCGAGTGGGTAGGGAGGGACACTGAAGCTTTCTTT	TRBV7-9	TRBJ1-1	-	-
CASRPPGGNTEAFF	TGTGCCAGCAGACCGCCGGGGGGTAACACTGAAGCTTTCTTT	TRBV6-5	TRBJ1-1	-	-
CASRETENRGRKYGYTF	TGTGCCAGCAGGGAAACGGAAAACAGGGGGCGCAAATATGGCTACACCTTC	TRBV6-1	TRBJ1-2	-	TRBD1
CASSLSGTRGHEQYF	TGTGCCAGCAGCTTGTCTGGGACTAGAGGCCACGAGCAGTACTTC	TRBV5-4	TRBJ2-7	-	TRBD2
CASSLGRTGELFF	TGCGCCAGCAGCCTAGGAAGAACCGGGGAGCTGTTTTTT	TRBV5-1	TRBJ2-2	-	-
CASSLEGLAGLDEQFF	TGTGCCAGCAGCTTGGAGGGACTAGCGGGGCTCGATGAGCAGTTCTTC	TRBV5-4	TRBJ2-1	-	TRBD2
CASSQIGHGGYTF	TGTGCCAGCAGTCAAATAGGACACGGTGGCTACACCTTC	TRBV28	TRBJ1-2	-	-
CASRDIGRSGANVLTF	TGTGCCAGCAGGGACATTGGACGCTCTGGGGCCAACGTCCTGACTTTC	TRBV5-6	TRBJ2-6	-	-
CASINDRGAGNTIYF	TGTGCCAGTATTAATGACAGGGGTGCTGGAAACACCATATATTTT	TRBV19	TRBJ1-3	-	TRBD1
CASSVGGLSNEQFF	TGTGCCAGCAGCGTAGGGGGACTAAGCAATGAGCAGTTCTTC	TRBV9	TRBJ2-1	-	TRBD2
CASSLYYEQYF	TGTGCCAGCAGCTTGTATTACGAGCAGTACTTC	TRBV7-8	TRBJ2-7	-	-
CASTKGPQGKSYGYTF	TGTGCCAGTACCAAGGGCCCACAGGGGAAAAGCTATGGCTACACCTTC	TRBV19	TRBJ1-2	once	TRBD1
CASSRSGMSSYNEQFF	TGCGCCAGCAGCCGAAGCGGCATGAGCTCCTACAATGAGCAGTTCTTC	TRBV4-3	TRBJ2-1	-	-
CAWSVYRGTGELFF	TGTGCCTGGAGTGTTTACAGGGGGACCGGGGAGCTGTTTTTT	TRBV30	TRBJ2-2	-	TRBD1
CASRGGAGTNEKLFF	TGTGCCAGTCGAGGGGGGGCCGGGACTAATGAAAAACTGTTTTTT	TRBV19	TRBJ1-4	once	-
CASSSLLLGTSGYTKSSYEQYF	TGTGCCAGCAGCTCCTTGCTACTTGGGACTAGCGGCTACACCAAAAGCTCCTACGAGCAGTACTTC	TRBV6-6	TRBJ2-7	once	TRBD2
CASSHRLADRRELFF	TGTGCCAGCAGCCACAGACTAGCGGATCGCCGGGAGCTGTTTTTT	TRBV4-2	TRBJ2-2	-	TRBD2
CASSEAWTDNEKLFF	TGTGCCAGCAGTGAAGCGTGGACAGATAATGAAAAACTGTTTTTT	TRBV6-1	TRBJ1-4	-	-
CASSPTGRSYNSPLHF	TGCGCCAGCAGCCCCACAGGACGCTCCTATAATTCACCCCTCCACTTT	TRBV5-1	TRBJ1-6	once	-
CASSMALLAGIKGYNEQFF	TGTGCCAGTAGTATGGCTTTACTAGCGGGGATTAAAGGCTACAATGAGCAGTTCTTC	TRBV19	TRBJ2-1	-	TRBD2
CAISPGLAGGRPSTDTQYF	TGTGCCATCAGTCCGGGACTAGCGGGAGGGAGGCCTAGCACAGATACGCAGTATTTT	TRBV10-3	TRBJ2-3	-	TRBD2
CASRYRQGTNSPLHF	TGTGCCAGCAGATACCGACAGGGGACTAATTCACCCCTCCACTTT	TRBV3-1/TRBV3-2	TRBJ1-6	once	TRBD1
CASSTQQGMGYGYTF	TGCGCCAGCAGCACCCAACAGGGGATGGGATATGGCTACACCTTC	TRBV5-1	TRBJ1-2	-	TRBD1
CASSPGQGAAGELFF	TGTGCCAGCAGCCCGGGACAGGGGGCGGCCGGGGAGCTGTTTTTT	TRBV7-2	TRBJ2-2	-	TRBD1
CASSVEWSGSATRYNEQFF	TGTGCCAGCAGCGTAGAGTGGTCGGGGAGTGCGACGAGATACAATGAGCAGTTCTTC	TRBV9	TRBJ2-1	-	-
CASSPTRVLNTEAFF	TGTGCCAGCAGCCCTACCCGGGTCTTGAACACTGAAGCTTTCTTT	TRBV11-2	TRBJ1-1	-	-
CASGQGARGYEQYF	TGTGCCAGCGGCCAGGGGGCGCGCGGGTACGAGCAGTACTTC	TRBV5-6	TRBJ2-7	-	TRBD1
CACKAWTEAFF	TGTGCCTGTAAAGCATGGACTGAAGCTTTCTTT	TRBV30	TRBJ1-1	-	-
CASSESGRVGGYTF	TGTGCCAGCAGTGAAAGCGGTAGGGTGGGAGGCTACACCTTC	TRBV6-1	TRBJ1-2	-	-
CASSQDLRDYSNQPQHF	TGTGCCAGCAGCCAAGATCTGAGGGATTATAGCAATCAGCCCCAGCATTTT	TRBV14	TRBJ1-5	-	-
CARVTGSGEQYF	TGTGCCAGGGTGACAGGGTCGGGCGAGCAGTACTTC	TRBV21-1	TRBJ2-7	-	-
CASSLARYEQYF	TGTGCCAGCAGCTTGGCGCGCTACGAGCAGTACTTC	TRBV5-6	TRBJ2-7	-	-
CASSQQGGTEAFF	TGTGCCAGCAGCCAACAGGGTGGCACTGAAGCTTTCTTT	TRBV7-3	TRBJ1-1	-	-
CASSRTGGMSSYEQYF	TGTGCCAGTAGTCGTACAGGGGGGATGAGCTCCTACGAGCAGTACTTC	TRBV19	TRBJ2-7	-	TRBD1
CASRLSGTRLSGYTF	TGTGCCAGCAGGCTCTCCGGGACAAGGCTCTCAGGCTACACCTTC	TRBV6-5	TRBJ1-2	-	-
CAWSGDRGGEQYF	TGTGCCTGGAGTGGGGACAGGGGTGGCGAGCAGTACTTC	TRBV30	TRBJ2-7	-	TRBD1
CASSWGLSQGEQYF	TGTGCCAGCAGTTGGGGCTTGTCCCAAGGCGAGCAGTACTTC	TRBV2	TRBJ2-7	-	-
CASSVGIAGTSYEQYF	TGTGCCAGCAGCGTAGGTATAGCGGGCACCTCCTACGAGCAGTACTTC	TRBV9	TRBJ2-7	-	TRBD2
CAISPESVWGDQPQHF	TGTGCCATCAGCCCCGAGAGTGTGTGGGGAGATCAGCCCCAGCATTTT	TRBV10-3	TRBJ1-5	-	-
CASSFEVDQPQHF	TGTGCCAGCAGCTTCGAGGTCGATCAGCCCCAGCATTTT	TRBV12-3/TRBV12-4	TRBJ1-5	-	-
CAYGTSGGVYTYEQYF	TGTGCCTACGGGACTAGCGGGGGGGTTTACACCTACGAGCAGTACTTC	TRBV2	TRBJ2-7	-	TRBD2
CASRKVTSGGDTSSYNEQFF	TGCGCCAGCAGAAAAGTGACTAGCGGGGGGGACACAAGCTCCTACAATGAGCAGTTCTTC	TRBV5-1	TRBJ2-1	-	TRBD2
CASSRPGQGKIGYTF	TGTGCCAGCAGCCGACCGGGACAGGGGAAAATAGGCTACACCTTC	TRBV6-5	TRBJ1-2	once	TRBD1
CASSKWTQGSGLYEQYF	TGCGCCAGCAGCAAGTGGACCCAGGGATCTGGTCTCTACGAGCAGTACTTC	TRBV5-1	TRBJ2-7	once	-
CASSEGRSRGRSNQPQHF	TGTGCCAGCAGTGAAGGGAGGAGCAGGGGGCGTAGCAATCAGCCCCAGCATTTT	TRBV6-1	TRBJ1-5	-	TRBD1
CASSLAGDYGYTF	TGTGCCAGCAGCTTAGCAGGGGACTATGGCTACACCTTC	TRBV5-4	TRBJ1-2	-	-
CASSEGGHPGSYTF	TGTGCCAGCAGTGAAGGGGGACACCCCGGCTCCTACACCTTC	TRBV2	TRBJ1-2	-	-
CTSSQPRRGCSNQPQHF	TGCACCAGCAGCCAACCCCGACGGGGGTGCAGCAATCAGCCCCAGCATTTT	TRBV1	TRBJ1-5	-	-
CASSLVGLAGGFSYNEQFF	TGTGCCAGCAGCTTAGTCGGACTAGCGGGAGGGTTCTCCTACAATGAGCAGTTCTTC	TRBV11-2	TRBJ2-1	-	TRBD2